The 28 T cell receptor beta chains given below trace back to one sample, sequenced in a study of T cell repertoires in cytomegalovirus infection. From the reads, TCRdb called clonotypes with MiXCR, one entry per CDR3 protein. The sample has 510,000 or so distinct CDR3 sequences; 26% are singletons. Material for sequencing was PBMCs. The receptor source for this set is a human donor in good health (CMV status not recorded). Some clones in this sample may be carry-over from other donors' samples.

The J gene is TRBJ1-6, the V gene TRBV20-1, with D tentatively TRBD1 (6 bases). Germline assignment: CDR1 DFQATT and CDR2 SNEGSKA (reference sequence). This CDR3 has 14 amino acids. V dropped 5 bases and J dropped 10 bases, with 18 bases sitting between them. CDR3 DNA: TGCAGTGCTGGCCCGGACAGAACACAATCACCCCTCCACTTT. This translates into CSAGPDRTQSPLHF.

This clonotype has more than one count but fewer than ten. This sequence joins TRBV6-6 and TRBJ2-7, with D unclear. The length of the CDR3 is 12 residues. CDR1 is MNHNY, CDR2 SVGAGI, per germline (reference sequence). This CDR3 reads CASSPGPKSISV. The CDR3 bases are TGTGCCAGCAGTCCCGGACCCAAGTCGATATCCGTC.

This clonotype occurred a few times. The chain has TRBV7-2 and TRBJ2-5, with D possibly TRBD2 on 6 matching bases. The CDR3 runs 15 residues. The V end lost 2 bases, the J end lost 5 bases, and 15 bases lay between the germline ends. CDR1 is SGHTA, CDR2 FQGNSA, per germline. Here the CDR3 reads CASSLSTSRWETQYF. Written as DNA, the CDR3 is TGTGCCAGCAGCTTAAGTACTAGCCGGTGGGAGACCCAGTACTTC. The whole variable domain, filled in from reference TRBV7-2 and TRBJ2-5, reads GAGVSQSPSNKVTEKGKDVELRCDPISGHTALYWYRQSLGQGLEFLIYFQGNSAPDKSGLPSDRFSAERTGGSVSTLTIQRTQQEDSAVYLCASSLSTSRWETQYFGPGTRLLVL.

This chain joins TRBV19 and TRBJ1-2, with a possible D match to TRBD1 (5 bases). V lost 11 bases and J 3 bases, leaving 10 bases between the germline ends. This CDR3 contains 11 residues. Looked up from germline, CDR1 is LNHDA and CDR2 is SQIVND (reference sequence). The CDR3 DNA follows: TGTGCCGCGGCCAGGGACTATGGCTACACCTTC. It codes for CAAARDYGYTF.

This clonotype was recorded a few times. This chain uses TRBV7-9 with TRBJ2-5, with D perhaps TRBD1 (6 bases). Trimming stripped 1 base from V and 6 bases from J, with 15 bases between. This CDR3 has 15 amino acids. Germline CDR1 reads SEHNR; CDR2 reads FQNEAQ (reference sequence). CDR3 sequence: CASSLVRGQIKTQYF. In nucleotides, the CDR3 is TGTGCCAGCAGCTTAGTCCGCGGACAGATTAAGACCCAGTACTTC. The variable domain in full, completed from reference TRBV7-9 and TRBJ2-5, reads DTGVSQNPRHKITKRGQNVTFRCDPISEHNRLYWYRQTLGQGPEFLTYFQNEAQLEKSRLLSDRFSAERPKGSFSTLEIQRTEQGDSAMYLCASSLVRGQIKTQYFGPGTRLLVL.

This clonotype was counted many times. This CDR3 reads CASSPYMRGYGYTF. As DNA, the CDR3 is TGTGCCAGCAGCCCGTACATGAGGGGGTATGGCTACACCTTC. The genes are TRBV7-2 and TRBJ1-2; weak D call: TRBD1 (6 bases). The germline V gene has CDR1 SGHTA and CDR2 FQGNSA. V gave up 5 bases and J gave up 5 bases, with 15 bases separating them. CDR3 length: 14 amino acids.

The chain recombines TRBV7-9 with TRBJ2-1; D ambiguous. The CDR3 is 15 amino acids. Deletions cut 2 bases from V and 0 bases from J, with 8 bases between. Germline-derived CDR1 and CDR2 are SEHNR and FQNEAQ (reference sequence). The CDR3 spells CASSLRLSSYNEQFF. In DNA form, the CDR3 reads TGTGCCAGCAGCTTAAGGCTTAGCTCCTACAATGAGCAGTTCTTC.

A single count supports this clonotype. At one boundary the junction diverges from the germline segment, which might be a read error. CDR3 loop: CASSYGTDANYGYSF. DNA of the CDR3: TGTGCCAGCAGTTACGGGACAGACGCTAACTATGGCTACTCCTTC. The genes are TRBV6-1 and TRBJ1-2; 7 bases fit TRBD1. The germline gives CDR1 MNHNS, CDR2 SASEGT. The CDR3 contains 15 residues.

CDR3 amino acids: CAWSVGVTNTGELFF. Written as DNA, the CDR3 is TGTGCCTGGAGTGTCGGGGTTACGAACACCGGGGAGCTGTTTTTT. This sequence joins TRBV30 and TRBJ2-2; D is perhaps TRBD2 (5 bases). The CDR3 covers 15 residues. V lost 0 bases, J lost 0 bases, and 8 bases lay in between. The germline V gene has CDR1 GTSNPN and CDR2 SVGIG (reference sequence).

V is TRBV6-2 or TRBV6-3 and J is TRBJ2-2, with D possibly TRBD1 on 9 matching bases. This CDR3 is built from 22 residues. The V end lost 2 bases, the J end lost 0 bases, and 28 bases lay between the germline ends. Germline V gives CDR1 MNHEY, CDR2 SVGEGT. For the CDR3, the DNA is TGTGCCAGCAGTTACCCATCACAGGGGGCGGCTAGCGGGCGTCCGAACACCGGGGAGCTGTTTTTT. Translation gives CASSYPSQGAASGRPNTGELFF.

This chain connects TRBV27 to TRBJ2-5, with 10 positions matching TRBD2. CDR3 length: 17 residues. With 4 bases clipped from V and 2 bases from J, the junction kept 10 bases outside the gene matches. Germline CDR1 reads MNHEY; CDR2 reads SMNVEV (reference sequence). Written as DNA, the CDR3 is TGTGCCAGCAGTTCCCTTAAAGCGGGAGGGATACAAGAGACCCAGTACTTC. This translates into CASSSLKAGGIQETQYF.

Concerning this clonotype: This CDR3 fails to terminate in the conserved phenylalanine or tryptophan, so it likely reflects a read error. The chain has TRBV28 and TRBJ1-2; perhaps TRBD1 as D (5 bases). Trimming shortened V by 2 bases and J by 8 bases, and 18 bases separated the two germline ends. Germline lookup yields CDR1 MDHEN and CDR2 SYDVKM. There are 15 residues in the CDR3. This chain's CDR3 is CASSLGGQGGAGYTS. CDR3 nucleotides: TGTGCCAGCAGTTTAGGAGGCCAGGGCGGAGCGGGCTACACCTCC.

J is TRBJ1-3 and V is TRBV20-1; the match to TRBD1 covers 9 bases. V lost 6 bases and J lost 0; bases outside the gene matches: 3. Germline V gives CDR1 DFQATT, CDR2 SNEGSKA (reference sequence). The CDR3 has 14 amino acids. The CDR3 DNA sequence: TGCAGTGCGTGGACAGGGGCCTCTGGAAACACCATATATTTT. It specifies CSAWTGASGNTIYF.

The chain combines TRBV6-2 or TRBV6-3 with TRBJ2-2; 10 nucleotides match TRBD2. Germline V gene data show CDR1 as MNHEY and CDR2 as SVGEGT. Trimming took 7 bases from V and 1 from J; bases not matched to a gene: 9. This CDR3 region has 17 residues. DNA for the CDR3: TGTGCCAGCACCGACACTAGCGGGGCTTTGAACACCGGGGAGCTGTTTTTT. Its translation: CASTDTSGALNTGELFF.

This clonotype was seen at least ten times. The rearrangement joins TRBV7-8 to TRBJ2-1; D might be TRBD1 (6 bases). This CDR3 has 14 residues. In germline, CDR1 is SGHVS, CDR2 FQNEAQ. The V end lost 5 bases, the J end lost 6 bases, and 14 bases lay between the germline ends. The CDR3 DNA is TGTGCCAGCAGCCCAAGGGACACCAGCAATGAGCAGTTCTTC. It is translated as CASSPRDTSNEQFF.

This clonotype was picked up a small number of times. V and J are TRBV11-2 and TRBJ2-6; D not certain. Germline CDR1 reads SGHAT; CDR2 reads FQNNGV. CDR3 length: 15 amino acids. Trimming cost V 5 bases and J 0 bases, with 8 bases left between them. The DNA for the CDR3 is TGTGCCAGCAGCGCTCAGAGCTCTGGGGCCAACGTCCTGACTTTC. As protein: CASSAQSSGANVLTF.

The gene calls are TRBV9 and TRBJ2-1; the match to TRBD2 covers 7 bases. Germline V gives CDR1 SGDLS, CDR2 YYNGEE. The CDR3 extends over 16 amino acids. The J segment lost 4 bases and the V segment lost 0 bases, leaving 7 bases of the junction unmatched. This CDR3 reads CASSVVGSGLYNEQFF. CDR3 DNA sequence: TGTGCCAGCAGCGTAGTCGGTAGCGGGTTGTACAATGAGCAGTTCTTC. Full variable domain (remainder filled in from reference TRBV9 and TRBJ2-1): DSGVTQTPKHLITATGQRVTLRCSPRSGDLSVYWYQQSLDQGLQFLIQYYNGEERAKGNILERFSAQQFPDLHSELNLSSLELGDSALYFCASSVVGSGLYNEQFFGPGTRLTVL.

About this clonotype itself: A read error may explain this, as a much larger clone is one base away. This chain uses TRBV7-2 with TRBJ2-2; D uncertain. CDR1 and CDR2 from the germline V gene are SGHTA and FQGNSA. The CDR3 loop spans 12 amino acids. Deletions cut 4 bases from V and 8 bases from J, with 8 bases between. The CDR3 sequence is CTSSSDVGELFF. The CDR3 nucleotides are TGTACCAGCAGCTCCGATGTGGGGGAGCTGTTTTTT.

The sample holds a few counts of this clonotype. The J gene is TRBJ1-5, the V gene TRBV28, with TRBD1 matching over 7 bases. J gave up 6 bases and V 4 bases, and 9 bases lay outside the gene matches. The CDR3 consists of 15 residues. CDR1 is MDHEN and CDR2 is SYDVKM in the germline V gene. The chain's CDR3 is CASSSQTGYGQPQHF. DNA for the CDR3: TGTGCCAGCAGTTCCCAGACAGGGTATGGTCAGCCCCAGCATTTT.

This clonotype showed up many times. The rearrangement joins TRBV7-2 to TRBJ2-7; tentatively, D is TRBD1 (5 bases). The CDR3 covers 12 residues. Trimming stripped 6 bases from V and 1 base from J, with 7 bases between. Germline V lookup: CDR1 SGHTA, CDR2 FQGNSA. The CDR3 DNA sequence: TGTGCCAGCAGTGCAGGGTCCTACGAGCAGTACGTC. Translation gives CASSAGSYEQYV.

The rearrangement joins TRBV28 to TRBJ1-2; no reliable D call. Germline CDR1 and CDR2: MDHEN and SYDVKM. Deletions cut 8 bases from V and 11 bases from J, with 15 bases between. The CDR3 has 11 amino acids. Here the CDR3 reads CASGVGVLYTF. In DNA form, the CDR3 reads TGTGCCAGCGGAGTTGGGGTCTTATACACCTTC.

The chain has TRBV12-3 or TRBV12-4 and TRBJ2-1; no definite D call. V was clipped by 1 base and J by 9 bases, with 10 bases between them. The CDR3 length is 13 residues. The CDR3 DNA reads TGTGCCAGCAGTTTAGTCTGGGCTGCTGAGCAGTTCTTC. Protein: CASSLVWAAEQFF.

J is TRBJ1-2 and V is TRBV6-4; 8 positions match TRBD1. CDR3 length: 13 residues. The V segment lost 3 bases and the J segment 9 bases; nucleotides outside the gene matches: 6. Germline assignment: CDR1 MRHNA and CDR2 SNTAGT. CDR3 in amino acids: CASSDQRTGRYTF. The CDR3 bases are TGTGCCAGCAGTGATCAACGGACAGGGCGCTACACCTTC.

A few counts support this clonotype. The CDR3 reads CASSLSSWDAGSNEQFF. CDR3 bases: TGTGCCAGCAGCTTAAGCTCTTGGGACGCCGGGTCCAATGAGCAGTTCTTC. The chain links TRBV11-1 to TRBJ2-1; possibly TRBD1 or TRBD2 for D (5 bases each). Germline assignment: CDR1 SGHAT and CDR2 FQDESV (reference sequence). The CDR3 spans 17 residues. Trimming took off 2 bases at V and 6 bases at J, with 20 bases between the two ends.

The chain uses TRBV12-3 or TRBV12-4 and TRBJ2-7; D unclear. The CDR3 spans 13 residues. Trimming took off 2 bases at V and 3 bases at J, with 8 bases between the two ends. The CDR3 nucleotides read TGTGCCAGCAGTTTAAAGAGGAACTACGAGCAGTACGTC. It codes for CASSLKRNYEQYV.

This chain connects TRBV30 to TRBJ2-3, with TRBD1 identical over 9 bases. Germline assignment: CDR1 GTSNPN and CDR2 SVGIG (reference sequence). The CDR3 has 15 amino acids. With 5 bases clipped from V and 4 bases from J, the junction kept 10 bases outside the gene matches. CDR3 sequence: CAWARTGAGADTQYF. Written as DNA, the CDR3 is TGTGCCTGGGCTAGGACAGGGGCGGGTGCAGATACGCAGTATTTT. The full variable domain, with the rest looked up from reference TRBV30 and TRBJ2-3, is SQTIHQWPATLVQPVGSPLSLECTVEGTSNPNLYWYRQAAGRGLQLLFYSVGIGQISSEVPQNLSASRPQDRQFILSSKKLLLSDSGFYLCAWARTGAGADTQYFGPGTRLTVL.

CDR3 in amino acids: CAIMTGGAGGYTF. CDR3 coding DNA: TGTGCCATAATGACAGGGGGCGCGGGGGGCTACACCTTC. The rearrangement joins TRBV12-3 or TRBV12-4 to TRBJ1-2, with 10 bases fitting TRBD1. Trimming took 10 bases from V and 8 from J; bases not matched to a gene: 10. The length of the CDR3 is 13 residues.

The gene calls are TRBV7-2 and TRBJ2-3, with TRBD2 matching 9 bases. V lost 5 bases to trimming and J lost 2 bases; unmatched junction nucleotides: 8. This CDR3 is built from 16 residues. Germline CDR1 and CDR2: SGHTA and FQGNSA. In nucleotides, the CDR3 is TGTGCCAGCAGCCCTAGACTAGCGGACGACACAGATACGCAGTATTTT. It codes for CASSPRLADDTDTQYF.